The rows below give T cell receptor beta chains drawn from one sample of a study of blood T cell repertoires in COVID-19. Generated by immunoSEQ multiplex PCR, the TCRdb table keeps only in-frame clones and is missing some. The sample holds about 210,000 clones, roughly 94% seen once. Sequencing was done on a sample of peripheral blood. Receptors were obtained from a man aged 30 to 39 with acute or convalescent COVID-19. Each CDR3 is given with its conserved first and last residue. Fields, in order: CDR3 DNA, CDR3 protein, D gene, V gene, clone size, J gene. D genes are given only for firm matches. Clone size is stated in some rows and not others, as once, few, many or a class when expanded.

cdr3_nt: TGCGCCAGCAGCTTGGAAGCAGGGGTTTCTGATACGCAGTATTTT
cdr3_aa: CASSLEAGVSDTQYF
d_call: .
v_call: TRBV5-1
clone_size: once
j_call: TRBJ2-3

cdr3_nt: TGTGCCAGCAGCGCCCCGAAGGGCGGGTCGAACACCGGGGAGCTGTTTTTT
cdr3_aa: CASSAPKGGSNTGELFF
d_call: .
v_call: TRBV9
clone_size: .
j_call: TRBJ2-2

cdr3_nt: TGTGCCAGCAGTCTCGGGACAGGGGATGCTTTCTTT
cdr3_aa: CASSLGTGDAFF
d_call: TRBD1
v_call: TRBV27
clone_size: once
j_call: TRBJ1-1

cdr3_nt: TGTGCCAGCAGCTTCCCGGACAGGCGGGATTACGAGCAGTACTTC
cdr3_aa: CASSFPDRRDYEQYF
d_call: .
v_call: TRBV5-4
clone_size: once
j_call: TRBJ2-7

cdr3_nt: TGTGCCAGCAGCTGGACTGATGACAATGAGCAGTTCTTC
cdr3_aa: CASSWTDDNEQFF
d_call: .
v_call: TRBV7-2
clone_size: .
j_call: TRBJ2-1

cdr3_nt: TGTGCCAGCCTGACTAGCGGGGGGCACAATGAGCAGTTCTTC
cdr3_aa: CASLTSGGHNEQFF
d_call: TRBD2
v_call: TRBV28
clone_size: .
j_call: TRBJ2-1

cdr3_nt: TGTGCCAGCAGCGGAGGGACTAGCGGGAGTATAAACACCGGGGAGCTGTTTTTT
cdr3_aa: CASSGGTSGSINTGELFF
d_call: TRBD2
v_call: TRBV5-6
clone_size: .
j_call: TRBJ2-2

cdr3_nt: TGTGCCAGCAGCCTCGACAGCTATGGCTACACCTTC
cdr3_aa: CASSLDSYGYTF
d_call: .
v_call: TRBV7-6
clone_size: .
j_call: TRBJ1-2

cdr3_nt: TGTGCCAGCTCACCAAGGGGGCCAGGGGCAGATACGCAGTATTTT
cdr3_aa: CASSPRGPGADTQYF
d_call: TRBD1
v_call: TRBV18
clone_size: once
j_call: TRBJ2-3

cdr3_nt: TGCGCCAGCAGCTTGGGAACAGGGACCGGCTACACCTTC
cdr3_aa: CASSLGTGTGYTF
d_call: .
v_call: TRBV5-1
clone_size: once
j_call: TRBJ1-2

cdr3_nt: TGCGCCAGCAGCTACGAGTCAGGGAGCAATCAGCCCCAGCATTTT
cdr3_aa: CASSYESGSNQPQHF
d_call: .
v_call: TRBV5-1
clone_size: .
j_call: TRBJ1-5

cdr3_nt: TGTGCCAGCAATTCCAGGGACAGGGGAGCAGATACGCAGTATTTT
cdr3_aa: CASNSRDRGADTQYF
d_call: TRBD1
v_call: TRBV2
clone_size: .
j_call: TRBJ2-3

cdr3_nt: TGTGCCAGCAGCTTTAGGACAGGGGGCAACTCCGGGGAGCTGTTTTTT
cdr3_aa: CASSFRTGGNSGELFF
d_call: TRBD1
v_call: TRBV7-9
clone_size: few
j_call: TRBJ2-2

cdr3_nt: TGTGCCTGGACCTGGGGACAGCCCAACTACGAGCAGTACTTC
cdr3_aa: CAWTWGQPNYEQYF
d_call: TRBD1
v_call: TRBV30
clone_size: .
j_call: TRBJ2-7

cdr3_nt: TGTGCTAGTGGTTTGGGACTAGCGGGAGGAGATACGCAGTATTTT
cdr3_aa: CASGLGLAGGDTQYF
d_call: TRBD2
v_call: TRBV12-5
clone_size: .
j_call: TRBJ2-3

cdr3_nt: TGTGCCAGCTCTCAGGGCCTCAGTGAGCCCCAGCATTTT
cdr3_aa: CASSQGLSEPQHF
d_call: .
v_call: TRBV18
clone_size: .
j_call: TRBJ1-5

cdr3_nt: TGCGCCAGCAGCCAAGGGCAGGGAACGAATTCACCCCTCCACTTT
cdr3_aa: CASSQGQGTNSPLHF
d_call: .
v_call: TRBV4-1
clone_size: .
j_call: TRBJ1-6

cdr3_nt: TGTGCCTGGCACCGACAGAACTCCTACGAGCAGTACTTC
cdr3_aa: CAWHRQNSYEQYF
d_call: .
v_call: TRBV30
clone_size: .
j_call: TRBJ2-7

cdr3_nt: TGTGCCAGCAGTTTTAAGGGGAAGGGCGTTCAGCCCCAGCATTTT
cdr3_aa: CASSFKGKGVQPQHF
d_call: .
v_call: TRBV28
clone_size: .
j_call: TRBJ1-5

cdr3_nt: TGTGCCAGCAACAATAGAGGCTCTGAAGCTTTCTTT
cdr3_aa: CASNNRGSEAFF
d_call: .
v_call: TRBV6-5
clone_size: .
j_call: TRBJ1-1

cdr3_nt: TGTGCCAGCAGTGATAGGGGGAGCGGTACGACTGAAGCTTTCTTT
cdr3_aa: CASSDRGSGTTEAFF
d_call: .
v_call: TRBV6-4
clone_size: .
j_call: TRBJ1-1

cdr3_nt: TGCAGCGTTGAAGGGCGGGGCCGCGGCTATGGCTACACCTTC
cdr3_aa: CSVEGRGRGYGYTF
d_call: .
v_call: TRBV29-1
clone_size: .
j_call: TRBJ1-2

cdr3_nt: TGTGCCTGGATGCGCTACTATGGCTACACCTTC
cdr3_aa: CAWMRYYGYTF
d_call: .
v_call: TRBV30
clone_size: .
j_call: TRBJ1-2

cdr3_nt: TGTGCCAGCAGTTTATTGCCCCCCGGGAGACCGGTGGAGCAGTACTTC
cdr3_aa: CASSLLPPGRPVEQYF
d_call: .
v_call: TRBV28
clone_size: .
j_call: TRBJ2-7

cdr3_nt: TGTGCCAGCAGCCAAGATAGGACAGGGGTAAGGCTGGTCTATGGCTACACCTTC
cdr3_aa: CASSQDRTGVRLVYGYTF
d_call: TRBD1
v_call: TRBV3-1/TRBV3-2
clone_size: .
j_call: TRBJ1-2

cdr3_nt: TGTGCCTGGAGTCCCTGGGACAGCCCGATGAACACTGAAGCTTTCTTT
cdr3_aa: CAWSPWDSPMNTEAFF
d_call: TRBD1
v_call: TRBV30
clone_size: .
j_call: TRBJ1-1

cdr3_nt: TGTGCCAGCAGCCAGGACAGGGTAGGGTATGGCTACACCTTC
cdr3_aa: CASSQDRVGYGYTF
d_call: TRBD1
v_call: TRBV3-1/TRBV3-2
clone_size: .
j_call: TRBJ1-2

cdr3_nt: TGTGCCAGCAGTTTAGGACAGGCAAACACCATATATTTT
cdr3_aa: CASSLGQANTIYF
d_call: TRBD1
v_call: TRBV6-5
clone_size: .
j_call: TRBJ1-3

cdr3_nt: TGTGCCAGCAGTGCCTGGACTAGCGGCAATGAGCAGTTCTTC
cdr3_aa: CASSAWTSGNEQFF
d_call: TRBD2
v_call: TRBV28
clone_size: .
j_call: TRBJ2-1

cdr3_nt: TGTGCCAGCAGCGTTGGTAGCGGGGGGTCCTCCGTCGCCACAGATACGCAGTATTTT
cdr3_aa: CASSVGSGGSSVATDTQYF
d_call: TRBD2
v_call: TRBV9
clone_size: .
j_call: TRBJ2-3

cdr3_nt: TGCGCCAGCGGAACTCCCGGGAACGGGGAGCTGTTTTTT
cdr3_aa: CASGTPGNGELFF
d_call: .
v_call: TRBV5-1
clone_size: .
j_call: TRBJ2-2

cdr3_nt: TGTGCCAGCAGTGATTCCTGGAGGTATGGCTACACCTTC
cdr3_aa: CASSDSWRYGYTF
d_call: .
v_call: TRBV2
clone_size: .
j_call: TRBJ1-2

cdr3_nt: TGTGCCACCACCAGGGGCGCGAACACCGGGGAGCTGTTTTTT
cdr3_aa: CATTRGANTGELFF
d_call: .
v_call: TRBV19
clone_size: .
j_call: TRBJ2-2

cdr3_nt: TGTGCCAGCAGCTTAAGGAGCTCTGGAAACACCATATATTTT
cdr3_aa: CASSLRSSGNTIYF
d_call: .
v_call: TRBV11-2
clone_size: .
j_call: TRBJ1-3

cdr3_nt: TGCAGCGTCCGAGAGGGGGCTGGAAACACCATATATTTT
cdr3_aa: CSVREGAGNTIYF
d_call: .
v_call: TRBV29-1
clone_size: .
j_call: TRBJ1-3

cdr3_nt: TGTGCCAGCAGGTACCTCGAGGCCCGGGGTCCTTTAAATCAGCCCCAGCATTTT
cdr3_aa: CASRYLEARGPLNQPQHF
d_call: .
v_call: TRBV21-1
clone_size: .
j_call: TRBJ1-5

cdr3_nt: TGCAGCGCATCCTGGGGACAGACTGAAGCTTTCTTT
cdr3_aa: CSASWGQTEAFF
d_call: TRBD1
v_call: TRBV29-1
clone_size: once
j_call: TRBJ1-1

cdr3_nt: TGCGCCAGCAGACGAGGAGACAGGGGGCGAGACACCGGGGAGCTGTTTTTT
cdr3_aa: CASRRGDRGRDTGELFF
d_call: TRBD1
v_call: TRBV5-1
clone_size: .
j_call: TRBJ2-2

cdr3_nt: TGCGCCAGCAGCTCCGGGACTGGCCCCTACAATGAGCAGTTCTTC
cdr3_aa: CASSSGTGPYNEQFF
d_call: .
v_call: TRBV4-1
clone_size: .
j_call: TRBJ2-1

cdr3_nt: TGTGCCAGCTCGGACTGGGAGACTAATCAGCCCCAGCATTTT
cdr3_aa: CASSDWETNQPQHF
d_call: .
v_call: TRBV18
clone_size: .
j_call: TRBJ1-5